Sequencing of this T cell receptor (beta chain) was carried out in a study of PD-1 blockade in classical Hodgkin lymphoma. Per the germline V gene, CDR1 is MDHEN and CDR2 is SYDVKM. V trimming: 5 bases; J trimming: 5 bases; junction bases outside the gene matches: 7. The CDR3 is 15 residues long. Measured with immunoSEQ multiplex PCR; TCRdb has only the in-frame clones, and not every one. This sample yields 25,000 to 30,000 clones, of which about 89% are seen a single time; 0.35% belongs to the top ten. The time point is: newly diagnosed, previously untreated cHL patient sample. Thawed PBMCs underwent magnetic negative selection to yield purified CD4+ T cells. This clone was seen once.

The material sequenced was CD4+ T cells from blood. The V and J genes are TRBV28 and TRBJ2-7, with 12 bases aligning to TRBD1. This receptor was obtained from a human donor with classical Hodgkin lymphoma. The CDR3 DNA sequence: TGTGCCAGCAGTACCCCGGGACAGGGGGCGAACGAGCAGTACTTC. Encoded protein: CASSTPGQGANEQYF.